This TCR beta chain originates from a study of shared clonotypes between healthy human individuals. General study results and limits: The four-donor shared clonotypes exceeded non-shared clonotypes in generation probability, with non-shared ones scoring lower.

This clone was seen repeatedly, ten times or more. Its target is unknown. Here immunoSEQ multiplex PCR was the method, and the copy in TCRdb shows in-frame clones only, minus some. In the table there are nearly 1 million clones, 76% of which are singletons. V gave up 1 base and J gave up 1 base, with 8 bases separating them. The CDR3 runs 16 residues. Germline V gene lookup returns CDR1 MNHEY and CDR2 SVGAGI. HIV-negative, healthy adults without recent acute infections or vaccinations were the donors. The clonotype was recovered from a man between 18 and 29 years old in good health. The V call is TRBV6-5, the J call TRBJ2-6, with D unresolved. Sequenced sample: memory CD4+ T cells sorted from blood. Subset noted: CD45RA-negative fraction. The CDR3 loop reads CASSYFKVSGANVLTF. CDR3 sequence (DNA): TGTGCCAGCAGTTACTTCAAGGTATCTGGGGCCAACGTCCTGACTTTC.